The entry that follows covers one T cell receptor beta chain sequence. Its recognized antigen is unknown. No qualities accompany the bases; no much larger clone lies one base away. The sample is drawn from a study of shared clonotypes between healthy human individuals (dated by TCRdb to the early 2020s). About the investigation overall: A few men and two women, aged 18 to 49 years, made up the cohort. Between about 0.8 and 9 billion PBMCs per donor were obtained by leukapheresis. To increase sequencing depth and limit assay-specific biases, different laboratories used diverse techniques to prepare libraries and sequence TCR repertoires. For each donor, CD4 naive and CD4 memory were each run on three plates, CD8 naive on two plates, and CD8 memory on one plate. To estimate repertoire size and how much clonotype sharing occurs between individuals, the study deeply sequenced the blood TCR repertoires of 4 to 6 healthy adults. Broad study findings and their caveats: Based on pairwise subsampling, the degree of clonotype sharing among donors was expected to be affected by sequencing depth. Sharing across several donors was observed for roughly 5% of naive CD4, 3% to 4% of naive CD8, over 2% of memory CD4, and roughly 0.43% of memory CD8 clonotypes. Sampling was restricted to blood, and TCR repertoires in tissues likely differ from the TCR repertoires found in blood. Even with the large sequencing depth, rarefaction of the sorted-subset datasets indicated that sequencing was incomplete. Naive subsets generally had larger estimated clonotype richness than memory subsets. Clonotypes shared by all four sorted-subset donors showed higher generation probabilities than non-shared clonotypes. Because the study included only a small number of donors, the genetic and exposure-history diversity represented was limited.

Using the deep immunoSEQ assay, TCR CDR3 regions were amplified from genomic DNA by multiplex PCR. Extracted genomic DNA from each cell subset was spread evenly across all wells of several immunoSEQ 96-well plates, with each plate serving as a replicate. For sorted subsets, 200 to 250 ng of genomic DNA, equivalent to 25,000 to 35,000 T cell genomes, went into each replicate PCR. Purified libraries were quantified with a Qubit 3.0 fluorometer, sized on a Bioanalyzer 2100, and re-quantified with the KAPA Library Quantification kit. Every immunoSEQ 96-well plate was sequenced on a dedicated single-read 150-cycle Illumina NextSeq 550 flow cell. Per the original workflow: The immunoSEQ output contained only junctional sequences without quality scores, so filtering could not match that applied to full-length reads. To assign V/J genes and CDR3, sequences were annotated using PyIR, a Python wrapper for IgBLAST v1.9, with IMGT germline references. Reads were removed for weak V/J assignments (E-value above 1e-6), missing CDR3, stop codons, out-of-frame junctions, or ambiguous translated residues. V3J clonotypes were defined as sequences sharing an identical inferred V gene, J gene, and CDR3 amino acid sequence. To compute the percentage overlap between repertoires, the number of shared unique clonotypes was divided by the size of the smaller repertoire. Repertoire richness was assessed with RTK rarefaction, the Chao1 estimator, and Recon v2.1 estimates of unobserved clonotypes. For all TCRbeta clonotypes obtained by the gDNA method from several donors, generation probabilities were computed with OLGA. The immuneACCESS repertoire file appears here via TCRdb, limited to in-frame rearrangements. These files lack a portion of the clones; in checked studies, under half of the deficit traces to unresolved V genes, and the cause of the others is not known. V and J calls and clone size come straight from that table; D and trimming were deduced from the DNA. The sample table shows 1.5 million to 2.5 million clones, and roughly 94% are seen once. The biggest ten clones account for less than 1.5% of the sample.

For the CD8 naive samples, CD45RO-negative cells were positively selected for CCR7, yielding a CD45RA+CCR7+ population from which TemRA cells were excluded. The donors were healthy, HIV-negative adults who had no recently reported acute infections or vaccinations. All donors were Caucasian adults living in Nashville, Tennessee, USA. After blood collection by leukapheresis, PBMCs were isolated using Ficoll-Histopaque density gradient centrifugation and then cryopreserved in the vapor phase of liquid nitrogen. Purity and quantity of every magnetically sorted T cell population were checked by analytical flow cytometry. Genomic DNA was isolated from every sorted fraction and measured by UV absorbance on a Nanodrop 2000c. V is cut back by 5 bases and J by 6 bases, with 8 bases in the junction unmatched. The CDR3 goes from the cysteine to the phenylalanine over 14 residues. Only the CDR3 DNA is retained, 42 bases long and in frame from the first base. The germline V gene (reference sequence) provides CDR1 SEHNR and CDR2 FQNEAQ.

The chain was built from TRBV7-9 and TRBJ1-2; 8 bases in between match TRBD1. Sequenced: naive CD8+ T cells sorted from blood. The sample's cell subset or site, from its label and the paper: CD45RA+CCR7+. This sequence was found in a man aged 18-30 years in good health. CDR3 region: CASSPTGTGHGYTF. The nucleotide sequence reads as follows: TGTGCCAGCAGCCCTACCGGGACAGGCCATGGCTACACCTTC.